This T cell receptor (beta chain) is drawn from a study of T cells in women clearing cervical HPV infection. Across the whole study: Women with histologically confirmed HPV16-related CIN3 or worse, 2 with invasive cancer, served as cases. With HLA typing for only a few women, HLA confounding remains possible.

About this clone itself: The CDR3 extends 3 residues past the end of the read, so its final part is completed from the germline J gene.

Average input was approximately 1,100 ng genomic DNA for immunoSEQ TCR beta CDR3 amplification. Here immunoSEQ multiplex PCR was the method, and the copy in TCRdb shows in-frame clones only, minus some. Reported are fewer than 30,000 clones; the ten largest clones contain 2.8%. The CDR3 has 13 amino acids. CDR1 and CDR2 from the germline V gene are KGHSH and LQKENI. The germline V and J ends were trimmed by 3 bases and 8 bases, with 11 bases remaining between them. This receptor was obtained from a woman aged 18-70 years with a cervical HPV16 infection that either progressed to CIN3+ or cleared (not recorded which). This chain connects TRBV18 to TRBJ2-1; D unresolved. Sequenced material: blood buffy coat. The CDR3 DNA, read in part, is TGTGCCAGCTCACCTTTTAGGGTCGATGAG. Translation gives CASSPFRVDE. The whole CDR3 region reads CASSPFRVDEQFF. The whole variable domain, filled in from reference TRBV18 and TRBJ2-1, reads NAGVMQNPRHLVRRRGQEARLRCSPMKGHSHVYWYRQLPEEGLKFMVYLQKENIIDESGMPKERFSAEFPKEGPSILRIQQVVRGDSAAYFCASSPFRVDEQFFGPGTRLTVL.